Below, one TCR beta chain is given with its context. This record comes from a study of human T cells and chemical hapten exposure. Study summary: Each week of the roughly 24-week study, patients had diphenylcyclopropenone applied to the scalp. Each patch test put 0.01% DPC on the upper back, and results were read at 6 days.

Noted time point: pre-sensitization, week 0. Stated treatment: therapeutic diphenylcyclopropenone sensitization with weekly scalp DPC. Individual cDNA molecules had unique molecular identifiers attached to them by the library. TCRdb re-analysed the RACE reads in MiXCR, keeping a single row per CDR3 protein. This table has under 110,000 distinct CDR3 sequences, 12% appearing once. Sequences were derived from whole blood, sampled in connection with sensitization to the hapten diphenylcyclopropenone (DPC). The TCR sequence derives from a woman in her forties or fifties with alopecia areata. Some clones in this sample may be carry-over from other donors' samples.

The CDR3 is CASSHGTGGEAFF. For the CDR3, the DNA is TGTGCCAGCAGTCACGGGACAGGGGGAGAGGCTTTCTTT. The chain is built from TRBV12-3 or TRBV12-4 and TRBJ1-1; 11 positions agree with TRBD1. Unmatched junction bases numbered 7, after V lost 5 bases and J lost 11 bases. This CDR3 has 13 residues.